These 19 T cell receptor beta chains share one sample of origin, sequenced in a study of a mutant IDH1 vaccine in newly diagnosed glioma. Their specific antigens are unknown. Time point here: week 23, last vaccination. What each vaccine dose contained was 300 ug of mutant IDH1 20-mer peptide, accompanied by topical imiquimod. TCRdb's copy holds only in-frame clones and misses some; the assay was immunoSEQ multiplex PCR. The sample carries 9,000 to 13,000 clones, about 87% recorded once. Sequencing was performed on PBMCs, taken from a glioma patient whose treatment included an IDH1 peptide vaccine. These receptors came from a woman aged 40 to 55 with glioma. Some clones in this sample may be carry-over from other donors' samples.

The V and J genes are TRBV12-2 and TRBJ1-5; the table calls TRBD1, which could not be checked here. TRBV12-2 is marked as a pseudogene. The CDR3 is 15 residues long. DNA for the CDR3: TGTGCAAGTCGCGCAGAGGACAGGGGATATCAGTCCCAGCATTTT. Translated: CASRAEDRGYQSQHF.

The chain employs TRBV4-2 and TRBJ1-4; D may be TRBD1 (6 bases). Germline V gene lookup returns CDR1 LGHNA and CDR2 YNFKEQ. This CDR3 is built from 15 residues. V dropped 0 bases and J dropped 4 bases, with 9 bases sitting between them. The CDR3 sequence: CASSQDPRGNEKLFF. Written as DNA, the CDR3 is TGTGCCAGCAGCCAAGATCCCAGGGGTAATGAAAAACTGTTTTTT.

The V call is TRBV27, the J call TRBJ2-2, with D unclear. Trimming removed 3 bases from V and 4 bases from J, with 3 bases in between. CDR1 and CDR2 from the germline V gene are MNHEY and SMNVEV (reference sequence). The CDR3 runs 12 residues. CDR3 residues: CASSFLTGELFF. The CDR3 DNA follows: TGTGCCAGCAGTTTTCTCACCGGGGAGCTGTTTTTT.

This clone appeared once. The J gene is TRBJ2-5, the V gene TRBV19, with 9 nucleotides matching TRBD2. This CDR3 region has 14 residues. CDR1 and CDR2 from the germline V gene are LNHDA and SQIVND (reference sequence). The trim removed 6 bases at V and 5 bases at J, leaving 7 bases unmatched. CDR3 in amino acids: CASRSSGARETQYF. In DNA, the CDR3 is TGTGCCAGTAGATCTAGCGGGGCAAGGGAGACCCAGTACTTC.

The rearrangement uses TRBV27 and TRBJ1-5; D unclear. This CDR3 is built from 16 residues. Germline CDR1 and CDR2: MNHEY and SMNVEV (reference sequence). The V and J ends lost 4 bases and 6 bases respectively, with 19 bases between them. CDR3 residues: CASSSRGALGSQPQHF. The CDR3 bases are TGTGCCAGCAGTTCCCGTGGTGCTCTAGGGAGTCAGCCCCAGCATTTT.

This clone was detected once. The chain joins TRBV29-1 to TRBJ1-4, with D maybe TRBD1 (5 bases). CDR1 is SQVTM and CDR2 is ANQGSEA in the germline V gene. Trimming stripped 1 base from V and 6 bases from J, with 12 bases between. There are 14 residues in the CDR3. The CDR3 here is CSVEGRGDHEKLFF. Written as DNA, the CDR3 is TGCAGCGTTGAAGGACGGGGGGACCATGAAAAACTGTTTTTT.

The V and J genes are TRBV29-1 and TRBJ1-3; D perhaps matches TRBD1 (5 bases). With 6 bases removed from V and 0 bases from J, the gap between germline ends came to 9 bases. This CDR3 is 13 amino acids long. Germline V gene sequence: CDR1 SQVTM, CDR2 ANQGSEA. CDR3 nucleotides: TGCAGCGTCGACAGTTCCTCTGGAAACACCATATATTTT. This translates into CSVDSSSGNTIYF.

The CDR3 loop reads CASSPTGGQGANYGYTF. The CDR3 region has the DNA TGTGCCAGCAGTCCAACAGGGGGGCAGGGGGCGAACTATGGCTACACCTTC. The chain joins TRBV27 to TRBJ1-2, with 8 bases lining up with TRBD1. The CDR3 length is 17 residues. Germline trimming cut 5 bases from V and 2 bases from J; bases unmatched to any gene: 13. In germline, CDR1 is MNHEY, CDR2 SMNVEV (reference sequence).

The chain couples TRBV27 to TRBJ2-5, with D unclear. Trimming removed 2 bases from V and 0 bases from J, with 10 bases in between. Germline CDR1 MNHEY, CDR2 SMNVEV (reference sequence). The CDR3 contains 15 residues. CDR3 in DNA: TGTGCCAGCAGTTTAGGACCCGGGTACCAAGAGACCCAGTACTTC. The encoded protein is CASSLGPGYQETQYF.

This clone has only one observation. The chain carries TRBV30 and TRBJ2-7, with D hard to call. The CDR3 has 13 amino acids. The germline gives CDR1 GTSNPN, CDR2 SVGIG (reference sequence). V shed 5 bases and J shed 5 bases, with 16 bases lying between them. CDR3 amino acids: CAWSYSPRDEQYF. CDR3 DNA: TGTGCCTGGTCTTATTCCCCAAGGGACGAGCAGTACTTC.

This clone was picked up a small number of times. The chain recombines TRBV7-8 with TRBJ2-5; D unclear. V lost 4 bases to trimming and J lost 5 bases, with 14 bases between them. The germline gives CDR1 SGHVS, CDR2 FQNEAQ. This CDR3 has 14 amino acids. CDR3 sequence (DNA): TGTGCCAGCAGCTATTTGGCAATGAGCGAGACCCAGTACTTC. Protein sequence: CASSYLAMSETQYF.

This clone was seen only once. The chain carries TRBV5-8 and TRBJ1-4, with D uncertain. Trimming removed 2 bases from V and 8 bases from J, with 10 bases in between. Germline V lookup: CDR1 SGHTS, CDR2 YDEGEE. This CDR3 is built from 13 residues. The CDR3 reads CASSFQEVEKLFF. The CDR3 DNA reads TGTGCCAGCAGCTTTCAGGAGGTCGAAAAACTGTTTTTT.

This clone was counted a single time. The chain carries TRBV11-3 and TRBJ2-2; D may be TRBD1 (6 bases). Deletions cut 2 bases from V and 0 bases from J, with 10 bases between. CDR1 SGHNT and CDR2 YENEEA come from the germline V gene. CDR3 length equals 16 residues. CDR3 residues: CASSLYGTTNTGELFF. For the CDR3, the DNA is TGTGCCAGCAGCTTATATGGGACAACGAACACCGGGGAGCTGTTTTTT.

CDR3 in amino acids: CASSLGTANYGYTF. The DNA for the CDR3 is TGTGCCAGCAGCCTCGGGACAGCTAACTATGGCTACACCTTC. The genes are TRBV5-6 and TRBJ1-2; 7 bases align to TRBD1. From germline, CDR1 is SGHDT and CDR2 YYEEEE. V trimming: 4 bases; J trimming: 0 bases; junction bases outside the gene matches: 3. The CDR3 covers 14 residues.

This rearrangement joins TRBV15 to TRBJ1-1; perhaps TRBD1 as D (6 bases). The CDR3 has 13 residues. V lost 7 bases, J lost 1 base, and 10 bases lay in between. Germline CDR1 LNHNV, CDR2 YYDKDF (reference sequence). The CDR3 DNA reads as TGTGCCACCACCTTGACAGGGAACACTGAAGCTTTCTTT. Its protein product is CATTLTGNTEAFF. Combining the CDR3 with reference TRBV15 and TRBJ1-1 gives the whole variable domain DAMVIQNPRYQVTQFGKPVTLSCSQTLNHNVMYWYQQKSSQAPKLLFHYYDKDFNNEADTPDNFQSRRPNTSFCFLDIRSPGLGDTAMYLCATTLTGNTEAFFGQGTRLTVV.

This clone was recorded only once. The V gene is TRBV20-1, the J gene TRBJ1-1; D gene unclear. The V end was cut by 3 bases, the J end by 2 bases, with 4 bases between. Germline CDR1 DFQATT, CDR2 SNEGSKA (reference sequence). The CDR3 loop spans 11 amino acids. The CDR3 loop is CSASPNTEAFF. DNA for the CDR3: TGCAGTGCTAGCCCCAACACTGAAGCTTTCTTT.

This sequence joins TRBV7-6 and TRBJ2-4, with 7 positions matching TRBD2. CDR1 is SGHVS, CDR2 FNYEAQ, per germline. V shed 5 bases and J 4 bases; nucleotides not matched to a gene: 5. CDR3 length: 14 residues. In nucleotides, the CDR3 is TGTGCCAGCAGCCCCGGGGGAGGGAAAAACATTCAGTACTTC. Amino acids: CASSPGGGKNIQYF.

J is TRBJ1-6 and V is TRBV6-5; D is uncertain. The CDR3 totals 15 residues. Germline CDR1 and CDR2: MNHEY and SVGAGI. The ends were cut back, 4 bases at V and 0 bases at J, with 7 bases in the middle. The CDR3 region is CASSFQPSYNSPLHF. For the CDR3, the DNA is TGTGCCAGCAGTTTTCAGCCCTCCTATAATTCACCCCTCCACTTT.

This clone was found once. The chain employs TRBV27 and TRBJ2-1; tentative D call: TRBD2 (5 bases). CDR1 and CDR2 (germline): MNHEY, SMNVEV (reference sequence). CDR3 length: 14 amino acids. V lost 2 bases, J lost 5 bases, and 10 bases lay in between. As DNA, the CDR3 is TGTGCCAGCAGTTTAAGGCTAGCCGACAATGAGCAGTTCTTC. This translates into CASSLRLADNEQFF.